These 21 T cell receptor beta chains were sequenced from one sample in a study of T cell repertoires in cytomegalovirus infection. These TCRs' antigens remain unknown. From the reads, TCRdb called clonotypes with MiXCR, one entry per CDR3 protein. Found here are under 150,000 distinct CDR3 sequences, 20% to 30% of them singletons; the top ten hold roughly 33%. The specimen sequenced was PBMCs, sequenced either directly or after in vitro stimulation (not recorded which). Receptors were obtained from a human donor in good health (CMV status not recorded). Some clones in this sample may be carry-over from other donors' samples.

This clonotype has a handful of counts. The chain is built from TRBV6-2 or TRBV6-3 and TRBJ1-5; D may be TRBD1 (6 bases). Germline V lookup: CDR1 MNHEY, CDR2 SVGEGT. V dropped 2 bases and J dropped 4 bases, with 12 bases sitting between them. The CDR3 extends over 15 amino acids. CDR3 amino acids: CASSYPGTRNQPQHF. The CDR3 DNA reads TGTGCCAGCAGTTACCCTGGGACACGGAATCAGCCCCAGCATTTT.

This clonotype was counted many times. The J gene is TRBJ2-1, the V gene TRBV4-1; a weak D match, TRBD2 (5 bases). Germline CDR1 reads MGHRA; CDR2 reads YSYEKL. The V gene lost 0 bases and the J gene lost 4 bases, with 22 bases spanning the gap. There are 19 residues in the CDR3. CDR3 sequence: CASSQDIRAALGPYNEQFF. The CDR3 bases are TGCGCCAGCAGCCAAGATATTAGAGCGGCCCTCGGCCCATACAATGAGCAGTTCTTC.

This clonotype was observed a handful of times. The V call is TRBV7-2, the J call TRBJ2-6, with D possibly being TRBD1 or TRBD2 (6 bases each). There are 15 residues in the CDR3. V was shortened by 3 bases and J by 2 bases, with 8 bases between the two germline ends. Germline lookup yields CDR1 SGHTA and CDR2 FQGNSA. The CDR3 protein is CASSLGGTGANVLTF. CDR3 DNA: TGTGCCAGCAGCTTGGGGGGCACTGGGGCCAACGTCCTGACTTTC.

This clonotype has just a few counts. V is TRBV12-3 or TRBV12-4 and J is TRBJ1-2; the D is unclear. CDR3 length equals 14 residues. The V and J ends lost 2 bases and 14 bases respectively, with 21 bases between them. CDR3 region: CASSLIASPKVETF. DNA for the CDR3: TGTGCCAGCAGTTTAATAGCCTCCCCAAAAGTGGAGACCTTC.

Ten or more counts support this clonotype. The chain combines TRBV7-2 with TRBJ2-1, with 11 bases fitting TRBD2. CDR1 and CDR2 from the germline V gene are SGHTA and FQGNSA. This CDR3 is built from 15 residues. The V and J ends lost 7 bases and 8 bases, in that order; junction bases with no gene match: 10. Written as DNA, the CDR3 is TGTGCCAGCACCCCCAGCGTAGCGGGAGGGCATGAGCAGTTCTTC. Amino acid sequence: CASTPSVAGGHEQFF.

The CDR3 reads CASSDTANICEQYF. The DNA of the CDR3 is TGTGCCAGCAGTGATACGGCCAACATCTGCGAGCAGTACTTC. V is TRBV2 and J is TRBJ2-7; no firm D call. Germline V gene lookup returns CDR1 SNHLY and CDR2 FYNNEI. The length of the CDR3 is 14 residues. V lost 3 bases and J 6 bases, leaving 15 bases between the germline ends.

This clonotype showed up many times. The chain joins TRBV6-1 to TRBJ2-4; tentatively, D is TRBD2 (6 bases). The CDR3 sequence is 14 residues long. Trimming removed 11 bases from V and 6 bases from J, with 20 bases in between. The germline CDR1 and CDR2 sequences are MNHNS and SASEGT. The CDR3 DNA follows: TGTGCCTCCTCGGAGGGACGAGCGAGAAACATTCAGTACTTC. It encodes CASSEGRARNIQYF.

This clonotype has a handful of counts. The rearrangement links TRBV7-6 to TRBJ1-6; D call uncertain. The germline V gene has CDR1 SGHVS and CDR2 FNYEAQ. V was cut by 5 bases and J by 0 bases, with 8 bases left in between. The CDR3 has 15 residues. CDR3 sequence reads: CASSRELSYNSPLHF. CDR3 bases: TGTGCCAGCAGCCGAGAACTCTCCTATAATTCACCCCTCCACTTT.

V is TRBV2 and J is TRBJ2-1; 9 bases map to TRBD2. In germline, CDR1 is SNHLY, CDR2 FYNNEI. This CDR3 region has 18 residues. V lost 7 bases, J lost 0 bases, and 13 bases stayed unmatched. The CDR3 DNA reads TGTGCCAGCACTTCTAGGCTCGTAGCGGGAGCCTCCTACAATGAGCAGTTCTTC. As protein: CASTSRLVAGASYNEQFF.

The V and J genes are TRBV28 and TRBJ1-1; the D is unclear. Trimming stripped 2 bases from V and 2 bases from J, with 12 bases between. This CDR3 region has 15 residues. The V gene's germline CDR1 is MDHEN and CDR2 SYDVKM. The CDR3 reads CASSLDRGPNTEAFF. As DNA, the CDR3 is TGTGCCAGCAGTTTAGATCGCGGGCCCAACACTGAAGCTTTCTTT. The whole variable domain, remainder taken from reference TRBV28 and TRBJ1-1, is DVKVTQSSRYLVKRTGEKVFLECVQDMDHENMFWYRQDPGLGLRLIYFSYDVKMKEKGDIPEGYSVSREKKERFSLILESASTNQTSMYLCASSLDRGPNTEAFFGQGTRLTVV.

There are many counts of this clonotype. V gene TRBV11-3 combines with J gene TRBJ2-7; a possible D gene is TRBD2 (6 bases). V shed 5 bases and J shed 5 bases, with 22 bases lying between them. Germline CDR1 SGHNT, CDR2 YENEEA. The CDR3 totals 16 residues. The CDR3 DNA reads as TGTGCCAGCAGCCCTAGGGCCATGGCGGGACTCGACGAGCAGTACTTC. It codes for CASSPRAMAGLDEQYF. The full variable domain, with the rest looked up from reference TRBV11-3 and TRBJ2-7, is EAGVVQSPRYKIIEKKQPVAFWCNPISGHNTLYWYLQNLGQGPELLIRYENEEAVDDSQLPKDRFSAERLKGVDSTLKIQPAELGDSAVYLCASSPRAMAGLDEQYFGPGTRLTVT.

This sequence joins TRBV5-6 and TRBJ1-1, with 7 nucleotides matching TRBD1. Germline assignment: CDR1 SGHDT and CDR2 YYEEEE. The CDR3 consists of 14 residues. Trimming removed 5 bases from V and 1 base from J; junction bases left unmatched: 5. In DNA, the CDR3 is TGTGCCAGCAGATACAGGGGCTCGAACACTGAAGCTTTCTTT. Amino acid sequence: CASRYRGSNTEAFF.

V gene TRBV6-2 or TRBV6-3 combines with J gene TRBJ2-1; TRBD2 aligns across 13 bases. Germline assignment: CDR1 MNHEY and CDR2 SVGEGT. The CDR3 covers 14 residues. J was trimmed by 10 bases and V by 6 bases; bases with no gene match: 6. CDR3: CASRPWTSGREQFF. The CDR3 nucleotides read TGTGCCAGCAGACCCTGGACTAGCGGGAGAGAGCAGTTCTTC.

This chain uses TRBV7-2 with TRBJ1-1, with a weak D call TRBD1 (6 bases). Germline assignment: CDR1 SGHTA and CDR2 FQGNSA. The CDR3 length is 18 residues. V lost 5 bases, J lost 0 bases, and 22 bases lay in between. The CDR3 sequence is CASSDGWAGEGMNTEAFF. As DNA, the CDR3 is TGTGCCAGCAGCGACGGGTGGGCAGGGGAAGGGATGAACACTGAAGCTTTCTTT. Drawing the rest from reference TRBV7-2 and TRBJ1-1, the complete variable domain is GAGVSQSPSNKVTEKGKDVELRCDPISGHTALYWYRQSLGQGLEFLIYFQGNSAPDKSGLPSDRFSAERTGGSVSTLTIQRTQQEDSAVYLCASSDGWAGEGMNTEAFFGQGTRLTVV.

In its sample, this clonotype was seen a few times. The chain couples TRBV29-1 to TRBJ2-1; 7 positions match TRBD1. V shed 6 bases and J 4 bases; nucleotides not matched to a gene: 12. Looked up from germline, CDR1 is SQVTM and CDR2 is ANQGSEA. The CDR3 is 15 residues long. CDR3 sequence: CSVHPRGRGYNEQFF. The CDR3 nucleotides read TGCAGCGTCCACCCCAGGGGGAGAGGATACAATGAGCAGTTCTTC.

This clonotype was detected many times. The chain recombines TRBV7-2 with TRBJ1-6, with D possibly matching TRBD1 (6 bases). Germline CDR1 is SGHTA and CDR2 is FQGNSA. Trimming took 4 bases from V and 9 from J, leaving 19 bases between them. CDR3 length: 16 amino acids. CDR3 coding DNA: TGTGCCAGCAGCTCCCAACTTCAGGGGAGTCGTTCACCCCTCCACTTT. Amino acid sequence: CASSSQLQGSRSPLHF. Looking up the rest from reference TRBV7-2 and TRBJ1-6 gives the full variable domain: GAGVSQSPSNKVTEKGKDVELRCDPISGHTALYWYRQSLGQGLEFLIYFQGNSAPDKSGLPSDRFSAERTGGSVSTLTIQRTQQEDSAVYLCASSSQLQGSRSPLHFGNGTRLTVT.

This clonotype has only a few counts. The gene calls are TRBV28 and TRBJ1-5; 9 bases are a match to TRBD1. The germline V gene encodes CDR1 MDHEN and CDR2 SYDVKM. V trimming: 6 bases; J trimming: 2 bases; junction bases outside the gene matches: 14. The CDR3 runs 18 residues. CDR3 DNA sequence: TGTGCCAGCAGCCCCTGGGGTACAGGGGGCGACGGCAATCAGCCCCAGCATTTT. Amino acid sequence: CASSPWGTGGDGNQPQHF.

This clonotype showed up just a few times. This sequence joins TRBV5-1 and TRBJ2-5, with D perhaps TRBD1 or TRBD2 (5 bases each). V lost 2 bases and J lost 0, with 8 bases in between. This CDR3 contains 14 residues. Per germline, CDR1 SGHRS and CDR2 YFSETQ. The DNA for the CDR3 is TGCGCCAGCAGCTTCGGGGCGTACCAAGAGACCCAGTACTTC. It is translated as CASSFGAYQETQYF.

The genes are TRBV10-2 and TRBJ1-2; 7 bases match TRBD1. The CDR3 loop spans 12 amino acids. V lost 7 bases, J lost 7 bases, and 6 bases stayed unmatched. Per germline, CDR1 WSHSY and CDR2 SAAADI. Here the CDR3 DNA reads TGCGCCAGCACCCGGGACAGACGTGGCTACACCTTC. Its protein is CASTRDRRGYTF.

This sequence joins TRBV7-3 and TRBJ2-2, with D uncertain. V dropped 5 bases and J dropped 1 base, with 11 bases sitting between them. Per germline, CDR1 SGHTA and CDR2 FQGTGA. The CDR3 runs 15 residues. For the CDR3, the DNA is TGTGCCAGCAGCCCCCGCCGGAGGAACACCGGGGAGCTGTTTTTT. Its translation is CASSPRRRNTGELFF.

The chain links TRBV7-9 to TRBJ2-1; 8 nucleotides line up with TRBD2. V gave up 5 bases and J gave up 4 bases; unmatched junction bases: 7. Looked up from germline, CDR1 is SEHNR and CDR2 is FQNEAQ (reference sequence). CDR3 length equals 15 residues. The CDR3 loop is CASSPGTRTYNEQFF. The DNA for the CDR3 is TGTGCCAGCAGCCCCGGGACTAGGACTTACAATGAGCAGTTCTTC.